One sample yielded the 12 T cell receptor beta chains listed below, sequenced in a study of CXCR3-negative and CXCR3-positive naive CD8 T cells. Study-level points and caveats: CXCR3-expressing naive cells carried TRB CDR3s more hydrophobic than those of CXCR3-negative naive cells.

Antigens of these TCRs are unknown. TRB cDNA was prepared as libraries by UMI-labeled 5' RACE. TCRdb processed the 5' RACE reads again and assigns one entry to each CDR3 protein, with no DNA. Its table lists around 140,000 distinct CDR3 sequences. Material for sequencing was naive CXCR3+ CD8+ T cells from blood. Subset described: CD45RO-CCR7+CD27+CD95- naive CD8+ T cells expressing CXCR3 (TNR3+). Receptors were obtained from a human donor in good health. Some clones in this sample may be carry-over from other donors' samples.

The rearrangement joins TRBV20-1 to TRBJ2-1; the D gene TCRdb calls, TRBD1, cannot be checked with no DNA. Germline V gene lookup returns CDR1 DFQATT and CDR2 SNEGSKA (reference sequence). The CDR3 covers 15 residues. The CDR3 reads CSAAGGARSYNEQFF.

The chain carries TRBV7-2 and TRBJ2-1; TCRdb lists TRBD2, though no DNA is available to test this call. CDR1 and CDR2 from the germline V gene are SGHTA and FQGNSA. The CDR3 is 17 residues long. CDR3 amino acids: CASSSLAVLAGYNEQFF.

The CDR3 sequence is CSVDIRESRHEQYF. The chain couples TRBV29-1 to TRBJ2-7; as DNA is missing, the TRBD2 call by TCRdb cannot be tested. This CDR3 region has 14 residues. The V gene's germline CDR1 is SQVTM and CDR2 ANQGSEA.

The rearrangement uses TRBV15 and TRBJ2-1; checking the TCRdb D call of TRBD2 is not possible without DNA. Germline CDR1 is LNHNV and CDR2 is YYDKDF (reference sequence). This CDR3 contains 15 residues. CDR3 amino acids: CATNPVTSKYNEQFF.

The rearrangement joins TRBV2 to TRBJ2-3; TCRdb reports TRBD1, a call that lacks DNA to check it against. Germline values: CDR1 SNHLY, CDR2 FYNNEI. The CDR3 is 15 residues long. The CDR3 loop reads CASSDSGLRTDTQYF.

V gene TRBV12-3 or TRBV12-4 combines with J gene TRBJ2-1. This CDR3 has 13 residues. The CDR3 region is CASSSDRYFEQFF.

The chain has TRBV28 and TRBJ2-7; TCRdb designates TRBD1, a call that cannot be tested without DNA. Germline CDR1 is MDHEN and CDR2 is SYDVKM. CDR3 size: 14 residues. The CDR3 is CASSSRIRAYEQYF.

This rearrangement joins TRBV29-1 to TRBJ2-1; the TCRdb D gene call, TRBD1, has no DNA to confirm it. Germline CDR1 SQVTM, CDR2 ANQGSEA. This CDR3 spans 15 amino acids. CDR3 region: CSVRQGASSYNEQFF.

The J gene is TRBJ1-6, the V gene TRBV6-2 or TRBV6-3; checking the TCRdb D call of TRBD1 is not possible without DNA. Per the germline V gene, CDR1 is MNHEY and CDR2 is SVGEGT. This CDR3 spans 15 amino acids. CDR3 amino acids: CASSYSTGGNSPLHF.

This chain's CDR3 is CAWSLRPEAFF. The J gene is TRBJ1-1, the V gene TRBV30. This CDR3 is 11 amino acids long. Looked up from germline, CDR1 is GTSNPN and CDR2 is SVGIG (reference sequence).

This sequence joins TRBV12-3 or TRBV12-4 and TRBJ1-5; TCRdb names TRBD1, which stays unverified in the absence of DNA. This CDR3 has 15 residues. The CDR3 loop is CASRLTGDSNQPQHF.

The chain joins TRBV20-1 to TRBJ1-1; without DNA, the TCRdb call of TRBD1 cannot be checked. Per the germline V gene, CDR1 is DFQATT and CDR2 is SNEGSKA (reference sequence). The CDR3 consists of 14 residues. Here the CDR3 reads CSARDRDRDTEAFF.